The clone carrying this TCR beta chain appeared a few times. Its specificity is not known. The sample providers were healthy Caucasian people from Russia, aged about 6 to 100. For every donor, a draw yielded approximately 9.8 milliliters of peripheral blood. This CDR3 spans 16 amino acids. V dropped 4 bases and J dropped 0; count of bases not matched to a gene: 5. The data belong to a study of blood T cells in healthy people across ages. Findings and limits, study-wide: Any changes in expanded clonotypes were possibly confounded, as donor CMV status remained unknown.

A second PCR, run for about 6 to 12 cycles, used a sample-barcoded 5' primer plus a J-beta primer mix. Each cDNA molecule was tagged by a template-switch adaptor that had 12 random nucleotides. TCRdb reanalysed the 5' RACE reads using MiXCR and keeps one entry per CDR3 protein. The table records roughly 680,000 distinct CDR3 sequences, 40% to 65% of them present only once. The TCR sequence derives from an elderly woman in good health. V is TRBV12-3 or TRBV12-4 and J is TRBJ2-2; 7 bases fit TRBD1. The specimen sequenced was blood. The CDR3 loop reads CASSSQGVPNTGELFF. The CDR3 nucleotides are TGTGCCAGCAGTTCCCAGGGGGTCCCGAACACCGGGGAGCTGTTTTTT.